A single sample gave rise to the 25 T cell receptor beta chains below, sequenced in a study of OX40 agonist ivuxolimab in advanced cancers. Assay: immunoSEQ multiplex PCR; the TCRdb copy retains only in-frame clones and omits some. This sample has some 40,000 clones, with approximately 88% found just once. The sequenced sample was CD4+ or CD8+ T cells sorted from blood, obtained in a trial of the OX40 agonist ivuxolimab. The source is an adult with an advanced solid tumor such as melanoma, head and neck, liver or kidney cancer.

CDR3 DNA: TGTGCCAGCAGCTTAGGAGTCGGTGCTGAAGCTTTCTTT. It is translated as CASSLGVGAEAFF. J is TRBJ1-1 and V is TRBV7-6; D unclear. V was clipped by 1 base and J by 6 bases, with 9 bases between them. The CDR3 covers 13 residues. Germline CDR1 and CDR2: SGHVS and FNYEAQ.

J is TRBJ2-7 and V is TRBV5-4; D is unclear. V was trimmed by 0 bases and J by 2 bases, leaving 15 bases between them. This CDR3 spans 16 amino acids. Germline assignment: CDR1 SGHNT and CDR2 YYREEE (reference sequence). The CDR3 loop is CASSLDIQADPYEQYF. CDR3 coding DNA: TGTGCCAGCAGCTTGGATATCCAGGCTGATCCCTACGAGCAGTACTTC.

The rearrangement joins TRBV27 to TRBJ1-5; maybe TRBD1 (6 bases). Germline V gene lookup returns CDR1 MNHEY and CDR2 SMNVEV (reference sequence). The CDR3 covers 16 residues. Trimming cost V 3 bases and J 2 bases, with 14 bases left between them. The CDR3 region has the DNA TGTGCCAGCAGTTTCAACCACCCAGGGGGCAATCAGCCCCAGCATTTT. It codes for CASSFNHPGGNQPQHF.

The chain carries TRBV6-4 and TRBJ2-1, with 8 positions matching TRBD2. Germline V gene data show CDR1 as MRHNA and CDR2 as SNTAGT. The CDR3 runs 15 residues. Trimming at V came to 0 bases and at J to 6 bases, leaving 4 bases not matched to a gene. CDR3 amino acids: CASSDSRGTSNEQFF. In DNA, the CDR3 is TGTGCCAGCAGTGACTCGCGAGGGACTAGCAATGAGCAGTTCTTC.

The chain has TRBV5-1 and TRBJ2-1; 11 nucleotides match TRBD2. J was trimmed by 5 bases and V by 5 bases; bases with no gene match: 6. Per germline, CDR1 SGHRS and CDR2 YFSETQ. The CDR3 has 15 amino acids. The DNA for the CDR3 is TGCGCCAGCAGACCAGGGACTAGCGGTCACAATGAGCAGTTCTTC. Its protein product is CASRPGTSGHNEQFF.

V gene TRBV11-3 combines with J gene TRBJ2-3; D is possibly TRBD2 (5 bases). Trimming shortened V by 8 bases and J by 1 base, and 19 bases separated the two germline ends. The CDR3 covers 16 residues. Germline V gene data show CDR1 as SGHNT and CDR2 as YENEEA. The CDR3 nucleotides are TGTGCCAGCGAACCCGGCGGGCCTTTAGGCACAGATACGCAGTATTTT. Amino acids: CASEPGGPLGTDTQYF. The whole variable domain, filled in from reference TRBV11-3 and TRBJ2-3, reads EAGVVQSPRYKIIEKKQPVAFWCNPISGHNTLYWYLQNLGQGPELLIRYENEEAVDDSQLPKDRFSAERLKGVDSTLKIQPAELGDSAVYLCASEPGGPLGTDTQYFGPGTRLTVL.

This chain joins TRBV7-6 and TRBJ1-4; no firm D call. Between the trimmed V and J ends, which lost 2 bases and 7 bases, there was a span of 5 bases. CDR3 length: 12 residues. Germline loops: CDR1 SGHVS, CDR2 FNYEAQ. CDR3 in amino acids: CASSLSGEKLFF. For the CDR3, the DNA is TGTGCCAGCAGCTTATCGGGTGAAAAACTGTTTTTT.

V gene TRBV5-1 combines with J gene TRBJ1-1; the D gene is possibly TRBD1 (5 bases). The germline V gene has CDR1 SGHRS and CDR2 YFSETQ. This CDR3 spans 15 amino acids. Trimming stripped 5 bases from V and 2 bases from J, with 16 bases between. The CDR3 region is CASRSIGTVNTEAFF. Here the CDR3 DNA reads TGCGCCAGCAGATCGATCGGGACGGTAAACACTGAAGCTTTCTTT.

The rearrangement joins TRBV7-3 to TRBJ2-7; TRBD1 agrees at 8 bases. Germline lookup yields CDR1 SGHTA and CDR2 FQGTGA. This CDR3 is built from 15 residues. The ends lost 5 bases at V and 4 bases at J; junction bases unmatched: 10. CDR3 DNA sequence: TGTGCCAGCAGCCCCACGGGGGACAGGACTTACGAGCAGTACTTC. Protein sequence: CASSPTGDRTYEQYF.

V is TRBV19 and J is TRBJ1-4, with D tentatively TRBD1 (6 bases). With 5 bases removed from V and 5 bases from J, the gap between germline ends came to 9 bases. This CDR3 contains 13 residues. Germline CDR1 LNHDA, CDR2 SQIVND (reference sequence). CDR3 region: CASSQGFNEKLFF. Written as DNA, the CDR3 is TGTGCCAGTAGTCAGGGGTTCAATGAAAAACTGTTTTTT.

DNA of the CDR3: TGTGCCAGCTCACCACCGGAGAGGAGTGCTTTCTTT. This codes for CASSPPERSAFF. The chain couples TRBV18 to TRBJ1-1; no firm D call. The V gene lost 0 bases and the J gene lost 11 bases, with 10 bases spanning the gap. Germline CDR1 is KGHSH and CDR2 is LQKENI. This CDR3 is built from 12 residues.

The chain has TRBV7-9 and TRBJ2-7; tentative D call: TRBD1 (8 bases). V gave up 7 bases and J gave up 4 bases, with 14 bases separating them. The CDR3 is made up of 13 amino acids. The V gene's germline CDR1 is SEHNR and CDR2 FQNEAQ (reference sequence). CDR3 bases: TGTGCCAGCAACACAGGGGGGGATTACGAGCAGTACTTC. Translation gives CASNTGGDYEQYF. Supplemented by reference TRBV7-9 and TRBJ2-7, the full variable domain reads DTGVSQNPRHKITKRGQNVTFRCDPISEHNRLYWYRQTLGQGPEFLTYFQNEAQLEKSRLLSDRFSAERPKGSFSTLEIQRTEQGDSAMYLCASNTGGDYEQYFGPGTRLTVT.

The V gene is TRBV5-1, the J gene TRBJ1-3; D is undetermined. Germline V gene data show CDR1 as SGHRS and CDR2 as YFSETQ. The V gene lost 5 bases and the J gene lost 0 bases, with 12 bases spanning the gap. CDR3 length: 15 amino acids. The DNA for the CDR3 is TGCGCCAGCAGTACTGACCTCAGCTCTGGAAACACCATATATTTT. It is translated as CASSTDLSSGNTIYF.

This rearrangement joins TRBV28 to TRBJ2-2; D ambiguous. CDR1 MDHEN and CDR2 SYDVKM come from the germline V gene. The CDR3 spans 15 residues. V was clipped by 1 base and J by 0 bases, with 6 bases between them. The CDR3 region is CASSLLLANTGELFF. CDR3 bases: TGTGCCAGCAGTTTATTATTGGCGAACACCGGGGAGCTGTTTTTT.

V is TRBV7-9 and J is TRBJ2-1; TRBD2 is a possible D gene (6 bases). CDR3 length: 15 residues. Germline values: CDR1 SEHNR, CDR2 FQNEAQ (reference sequence). V was trimmed by 5 bases and J by 5 bases, leaving 16 bases between them. In DNA form, the CDR3 reads TGTGCCAGCAGCCAAGTGGAGGGGTCCCACAATGAGCAGTTCTTC. Its translation is CASSQVEGSHNEQFF.

This clone has only one observation. The genes are TRBV5-1 and TRBJ2-7; D gene unclear. V was cut by 1 base and J by 3 bases, with 11 bases left in between. In germline, CDR1 is SGHRS, CDR2 YFSETQ. This CDR3 spans 14 amino acids. This chain's CDR3 is CASSLRRVDYEQYF. CDR3 DNA: TGCGCCAGCAGCTTGCGAAGGGTTGACTACGAGCAGTACTTC.

The chain combines TRBV27 with TRBJ2-7; TRBD2 might be the D (7 bases). The CDR3 length is 12 residues. CDR1 is MNHEY, CDR2 SMNVEV, per germline (reference sequence). Trimming stripped 3 bases from V and 6 bases from J, with 9 bases between. The CDR3 here is CASSFGGREQYF. The CDR3 region has the DNA TGTGCCAGCAGTTTCGGGGGGCGCGAGCAGTACTTC.

V usage is TRBV4-1 and J usage is TRBJ2-3; 7 bases map to TRBD1. Germline V gives CDR1 MGHRA, CDR2 YSYEKL. V trimming: 4 bases; J trimming: 4 bases; junction bases outside the gene matches: 8. CDR3 length: 15 residues. DNA for the CDR3: TGCGCCAGCAGCCTTGACAGGGATGACCCAGATACGCAGTATTTT. Protein product: CASSLDRDDPDTQYF.

The chain joins TRBV2 to TRBJ1-2, with D unresolved. The CDR3 contains 13 residues. CDR1 and CDR2 from the germline V gene are SNHLY and FYNNEI. Trimming left V 4 bases short and J 4 bases short, with 10 bases between. The DNA for the CDR3 is TGTGCCAGCAGTGGCCGGCAGGCCTATGGCTACACCTTC. Translated: CASSGRQAYGYTF.

The chain has TRBV27 and TRBJ1-6, with a tentative D call TRBD1 (5 bases). This CDR3 comprises 16 residues. Trimming pared 2 bases from V and 10 bases from J, leaving 18 bases between. From germline, CDR1 is MNHEY and CDR2 SMNVEV (reference sequence). The CDR3 reads CASSLVVPEGISPLHF. DNA of the CDR3: TGTGCCAGCAGTTTAGTAGTCCCCGAGGGGATATCACCCCTCCACTTT.

The genes are TRBV6-1 and TRBJ2-2; D might be TRBD1 (5 bases). Germline V gene data show CDR1 as MNHNS and CDR2 as SASEGT. V shed 6 bases and J shed 7 bases, with 12 bases lying between them. The CDR3 is 13 residues long. CDR3: CASSNKGIGELFF. The DNA for the CDR3 is TGTGCCAGCAGCAACAAGGGGATCGGGGAGCTGTTTTTT.

This clone was seen once. The chain couples TRBV4-1 to TRBJ1-3; D call uncertain. This CDR3 region has 17 residues. Trimming stripped 2 bases from V and 0 bases from J, with 14 bases between. The germline V gene has CDR1 MGHRA and CDR2 YSYEKL. The CDR3 loop is CASSQYPRISSGNTIYF. The CDR3 DNA follows: TGCGCCAGCAGCCAATACCCGAGAATAAGCTCTGGAAACACCATATATTTT.

The rearrangement links TRBV9 to TRBJ2-6, with TRBD2 as a possible D gene (5 bases). The germline CDR1 and CDR2 sequences are SGDLS and YYNGEE. This CDR3 region has 15 residues. V lost 3 bases, J lost 3 bases, and 10 bases lay in between. CDR3 in amino acids: CASSEWGDGANVLTF. The CDR3, as DNA: TGTGCCAGCAGCGAGTGGGGAGATGGGGCCAACGTCCTGACTTTC.

The rearrangement uses TRBV7-2 and TRBJ1-5; TRBD1 might be the D (5 bases). CDR1 and CDR2 from the germline V gene are SGHTA and FQGNSA. V was trimmed by 5 bases and J by 1 base, leaving 12 bases between them. The CDR3 runs 15 residues. The CDR3 DNA is TGTGCCAGCAGCCCATCGGGGGGAAGCAATCAGCCCCAGCATTTT. This codes for CASSPSGGSNQPQHF.

This clone was seen a single time. This chain connects TRBV15 to TRBJ2-7, with 8 bases matching TRBD1. The length of the CDR3 is 16 residues. V lost 0 bases, J lost 5 bases, and 9 bases stayed unmatched. The germline CDR1 and CDR2 sequences are LNHNV and YYDKDF (reference sequence). This CDR3 reads CATSRDRDRGVNEQYF. DNA for the CDR3: TGTGCCACCAGCAGAGATCGTGACAGGGGCGTCAACGAGCAGTACTTC.